The clone carrying this T cell receptor beta chain was counted only a few times. Its matching antigen is unknown. Equal genomic DNA amounts from CVID and control samples were sequenced. The protocol was immunoSEQ multiplex PCR, while the TCRdb copy is restricted to in-frame clones and leaves out a portion. Observed in the sample are tens of thousands of clones, none of them singletons. This sample stems from a study of T cell clonality in common variable immunodeficiency. General observations from the study: Fewer TCRbeta clones were shared among CVID subjects than controls. Links between repertoire features and CVID complications were heterogeneity-limited.

The receptor was isolated from a person aged 18 to 70 in good health. The specimen was peripheral blood mononuclear cells.

CDR3 DNA (partial): TGTGCCAGCAGCTTGGTCGACAGGAGTGTTCGAGGC. Translated, it gives CASSLVDRSVRG. The entire CDR3 is CASSLVDRSVRGYTF. The chain combines TRBV5-7 with TRBJ1-2, with a weak D call TRBD1 (6 bases). The missing CDR3 end, 3 residues past where the read stops, is filled in from the germline J gene. TRBV5-7 is an ORF; its function is uncertain. The CDR3 loop spans 15 amino acids.